These 20 T cell receptor beta chains came from one sample sequenced in a study of T-cell memory formation after mild COVID-19. TCRdb itself ran the 5' RACE reads through MiXCR, one entry per CDR3 protein. The sample has about 560,000 distinct CDR3 sequences, about 18% seen once. Sequencing was performed on PBMCs or a T cell subset sorted from them (not recorded which). Every receptor here comes from an adult woman who had mild COVID-19 (a few samples of this study predate the infection). Cell type and time point are not known.

J is TRBJ2-7 and V is TRBV12-3 or TRBV12-4; tentatively, D is TRBD2 (5 bases). V lost 1 base, J lost 7 bases, and 14 bases lay in between. This CDR3 spans 14 amino acids. Here the CDR3 reads CASSLEPGNGEQYF. The DNA for the CDR3 is TGTGCCAGCAGTTTAGAACCGGGGAACGGGGAGCAGTACTTC.

This chain uses TRBV6-1 with TRBJ2-1; D gene uncertain. This CDR3 has 16 residues. Trimming took 6 bases from V and 5 from J, leaving 20 bases between them. Germline CDR1 and CDR2: MNHNS and SASEGT. The CDR3 reads CASRNLYPNHNNEQFF. The CDR3 nucleotides read TGTGCCAGCAGGAACCTATACCCGAATCATAACAATGAGCAGTTCTTC.

In its sample, this clonotype was seen a few times. V usage is TRBV3-1 and J usage is TRBJ1-2; D gene uncertain. V gave up 0 bases and J gave up 0 bases, with 11 bases separating them. This CDR3 has 16 residues. Germline V gene lookup returns CDR1 LGHDT and CDR2 YNNKEL (reference sequence). CDR3 DNA sequence: TGTGCCAGCAGCCAAGAGGTCAGGAACTCTAACTATGGCTACACCTTC. It encodes CASSQEVRNSNYGYTF. The full variable domain, rest sourced from reference TRBV3-1 and TRBJ1-2, is DTAVSQTPKYLVTQMGNDKSIKCEQNLGHDTMYWYKQDSKKFLKIMFSYNNKELIINETVPNRFSPKSPDKAHLNLHINSLELGDSAVYFCASSQEVRNSNYGYTFGSGTRLTVV.

This clonotype was recorded a few times. This chain joins TRBV6-2 or TRBV6-3 and TRBJ1-1; tentative D call: TRBD1 (5 bases). Germline V gene data show CDR1 as MNHEY and CDR2 as SVGEGT. V was trimmed by 2 bases and J by 1 base, leaving 20 bases between them. This CDR3 comprises 18 residues. This CDR3 is CASSYAGAYSRKNTEAFF. As DNA, the CDR3 is TGTGCCAGCAGTTACGCCGGGGCCTACTCCAGGAAGAACACTGAAGCTTTCTTT.

This clonotype was observed a handful of times. The chain links TRBV6-2 or TRBV6-3 to TRBJ2-5; 9 bases are a match to TRBD1. This CDR3 has 16 residues. The V and J ends lost 5 bases and 3 bases, in that order; junction bases with no gene match: 10. Germline V lookup: CDR1 MNHEY, CDR2 SVGEGT. The CDR3 DNA reads as TGTGCCAGCAGTCCCCCGGGACAGGGAGGGAAAGAGACCCAGTACTTC. This encodes CASSPPGQGGKETQYF.

The gene calls are TRBV28 and TRBJ1-1; D unclear. V was cut by 3 bases and J by 3 bases, with 17 bases left in between. CDR1 is MDHEN, CDR2 SYDVKM, per germline. The CDR3 is 16 amino acids. CDR3 residues: CASSFPWSSGDTEAFF. For the CDR3, the DNA is TGTGCCAGCAGTTTTCCGTGGAGTTCTGGCGACACTGAAGCTTTCTTT.

CDR3 protein: CASSYPIDNEQYF. In DNA form, the CDR3 reads TGTGCCAGCAGTTACCCCATCGACAACGAGCAGTACTTC. The rearrangement uses TRBV6-2 or TRBV6-3 and TRBJ2-7; D not certain. The germline V gene encodes CDR1 MNHEY and CDR2 SVGEGT. The CDR3 length is 13 residues. Trimming took off 2 bases at V and 5 bases at J, with 10 bases between the two ends.

The rearrangement uses TRBV15 and TRBJ2-4, with 10 bases fitting TRBD2. Germline-derived CDR1 and CDR2 are LNHNV and YYDKDF (reference sequence). The CDR3 consists of 19 residues. With 5 bases clipped from V and 1 base from J, the junction kept 14 bases outside the gene matches. CDR3 nucleotides: TGTGCCACCAGCCCGAGCGGGAGGGCCGGTGGGGCCGCCAAAAACATTCAGTACTTC. It translates to CATSPSGRAGGAAKNIQYF.

The V gene is TRBV10-3, the J gene TRBJ2-1, with D perhaps TRBD1 or TRBD2 (5 bases each). Trimming removed 8 bases from V and 10 bases from J, with 18 bases in between. The CDR3 consists of 13 residues. CDR1 and CDR2 from the germline V gene are ENHRY and SYGVKD. The CDR3 region has the DNA TGTGCCATCGGGATACGCCTTGGGGACGAGCAGTTCTTC. This translates into CAIGIRLGDEQFF.

The J gene is TRBJ1-5, the V gene TRBV25-1; TRBD1 is a possible D gene (5 bases). The germline gives CDR1 MGHDK, CDR2 SYGVNS. This CDR3 contains 15 residues. Trimming took 4 bases from V and 2 from J, leaving 12 bases between them. The DNA of the CDR3 is TGTGCCAGCAGTGGCGGGGGATGGGGCAATCAGCCCCAGCATTTT. Translated: CASSGGGWGNQPQHF.

The rearrangement links TRBV4-1 to TRBJ1-1; tentative D call: TRBD1 (5 bases). CDR1 and CDR2 from the germline V gene are MGHRA and YSYEKL. The CDR3 is 15 amino acids. V was pared by 1 base and J by 5 bases, with 14 bases between. The CDR3 DNA reads as TGCGCCAGCAGCCAAGTCCTTCAGGGTGGTACTGAAGCTTTCTTT. Amino acids: CASSQVLQGGTEAFF.

CDR3: CASSNSRTGREQYF. CDR3 DNA sequence: TGTGCCAGCAGCAACAGCCGGACAGGGAGGGAGCAGTACTTC. The chain has TRBV5-8 and TRBJ2-7; 8 bases fit TRBD1. Germline V gene data show CDR1 as SGHTS and CDR2 as YDEGEE. V dropped 4 bases and J dropped 7; count of bases not matched to a gene: 10. The CDR3 has 14 residues.

The chain carries TRBV20-1 and TRBJ2-7; 9 nucleotides match TRBD2. V lost 3 bases, J lost 3 bases, and 6 bases stayed unmatched. This CDR3 comprises 14 residues. Germline V gene data show CDR1 as DFQATT and CDR2 as SNEGSKA (reference sequence). The CDR3 loop reads CSASWSSGGYEQYF. The CDR3 DNA reads TGCAGTGCTAGCTGGAGTAGCGGGGGCTACGAGCAGTACTTC.

This clonotype has more than one count but fewer than ten. The chain employs TRBV18 and TRBJ2-5; 9 nucleotides align to TRBD2. The CDR3 has 16 amino acids. Germline V gene lookup returns CDR1 KGHSH and CDR2 LQKENI. V shed 3 bases and J 6 bases; nucleotides not matched to a gene: 11. The DNA for the CDR3 is TGTGCCAGCTCACCGGCTGGGACTAGCATCTTCAAGACCCAGTACTTC. Encoded protein: CASSPAGTSIFKTQYF.

This clonotype has more than one count but fewer than ten. The rearrangement joins TRBV6-5 to TRBJ2-2; D uncertain. Germline loops: CDR1 MNHEY, CDR2 SVGAGI. The CDR3 has 11 amino acids. V dropped 5 bases and J dropped 11 bases, with 9 bases sitting between them. As DNA, the CDR3 is TGTGCCAGCAGTAAGAAGGGCGAGCTGTTTTTT. This gives the protein CASSKKGELFF.

This clonotype was seen just once. The chain uses TRBV7-9 and TRBJ2-1, with 8 bases lining up with TRBD1. The V gene's germline CDR1 is SEHNR and CDR2 FQNEAQ (reference sequence). The length of the CDR3 is 15 residues. Trimming removed 7 bases from V and 3 bases from J; junction bases left unmatched: 8. CDR3 in amino acids: CASTSGQDLYNEQFF. The DNA for the CDR3 is TGTGCCAGCACCTCGGGACAGGACCTCTACAATGAGCAGTTCTTC.

This chain joins TRBV2 and TRBJ2-1, with D perhaps matching TRBD1 (5 bases). The CDR3 spans 14 residues. The V end was cut by 2 bases, the J end by 6 bases, with 11 bases between. Germline-derived CDR1 and CDR2 are SNHLY and FYNNEI. The CDR3 spells CASSERQGSNEQFF. CDR3 in DNA: TGTGCCAGCAGTGAAAGGCAGGGCAGCAATGAGCAGTTCTTC. The full variable domain, in which reference TRBV2 and TRBJ2-1 provide the parts outside the CDR3, is EPEVTQTPSHQVTQMGQEVILRCVPISNHLYFYWYRQILGQKVEFLVSFYNNEISEKSEIFDDQFSVERPDGSNFTLKIRSTKLEDSAMYFCASSERQGSNEQFFGPGTRLTVL.

This clonotype was seen a handful of times. The V gene is TRBV11-2, the J gene TRBJ2-7; D call uncertain. The germline V and J ends were trimmed by 0 bases and 2 bases, with 8 bases remaining between them. Germline lookup yields CDR1 SGHAT and CDR2 FQNNGV. The CDR3 length is 14 residues. The CDR3 loop is CASSLDVPPYEQYF. The CDR3 bases are TGTGCCAGCAGCTTAGATGTACCTCCCTACGAGCAGTACTTC.

The J gene is TRBJ2-3, the V gene TRBV19; 7 positions agree with TRBD2. Germline V lookup: CDR1 LNHDA, CDR2 SQIVND (reference sequence). This CDR3 comprises 17 residues. The junction had 13 bases not matched to a gene; V was cut back by 6 bases and J by 1 base. For the CDR3, the DNA is TGTGCCAGTAGCCTTAAAGGAGCTAGCGGCGGCACAGATACGCAGTATTTT. Translated, it gives CASSLKGASGGTDTQYF.

This clonotype was detected only a few times. V is TRBV27 and J is TRBJ2-6, with D perhaps TRBD1 (5 bases). The CDR3 extends over 16 amino acids. The germline V gene has CDR1 MNHEY and CDR2 SMNVEV (reference sequence). V dropped 2 bases and J dropped 2 bases, with 10 bases sitting between them. The DNA of the CDR3 is TGTGCCAGCAGTTTAAAGGCCAGGGCTGGGGCCAACGTCCTGACTTTC. Protein product: CASSLKARAGANVLTF.